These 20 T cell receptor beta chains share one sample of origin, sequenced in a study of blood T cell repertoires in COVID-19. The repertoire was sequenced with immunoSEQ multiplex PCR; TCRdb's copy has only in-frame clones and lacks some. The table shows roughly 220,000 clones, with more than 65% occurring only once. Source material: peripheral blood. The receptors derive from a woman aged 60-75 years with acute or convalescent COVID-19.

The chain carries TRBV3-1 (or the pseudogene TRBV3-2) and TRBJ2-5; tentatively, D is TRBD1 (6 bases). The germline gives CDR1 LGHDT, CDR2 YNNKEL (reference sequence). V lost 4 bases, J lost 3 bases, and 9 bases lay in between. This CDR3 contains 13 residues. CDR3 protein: CASSPQGEETQYF. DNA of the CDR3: TGTGCCAGCAGCCCACAGGGAGAAGAGACCCAGTACTTC.

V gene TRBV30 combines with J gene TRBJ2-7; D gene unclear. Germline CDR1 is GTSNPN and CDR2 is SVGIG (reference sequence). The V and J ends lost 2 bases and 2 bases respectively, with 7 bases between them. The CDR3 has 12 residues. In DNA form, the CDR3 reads TGTGCCTGGAGTTCGGGTCCCTACGAGCAGTACTTC. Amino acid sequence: CAWSSGPYEQYF.

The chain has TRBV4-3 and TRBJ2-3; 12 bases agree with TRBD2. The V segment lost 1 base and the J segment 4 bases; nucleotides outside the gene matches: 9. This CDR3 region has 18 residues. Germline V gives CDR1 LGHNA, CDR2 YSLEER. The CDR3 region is CASSQAPWTSGASDTQYF. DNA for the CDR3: TGCGCCAGCAGCCAAGCCCCTTGGACTAGCGGGGCTTCAGATACGCAGTATTTT.

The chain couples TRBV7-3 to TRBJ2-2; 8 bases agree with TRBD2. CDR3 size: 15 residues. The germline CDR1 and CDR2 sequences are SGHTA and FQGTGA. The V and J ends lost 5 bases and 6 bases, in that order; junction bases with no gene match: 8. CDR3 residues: CASSPRGGNSGELFF. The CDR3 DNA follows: TGTGCCAGCAGCCCCCGGGGGGGGAATTCCGGGGAGCTGTTTTTT. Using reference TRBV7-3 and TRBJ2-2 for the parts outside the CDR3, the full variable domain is GAGVSQTPSNKVTEKGKYVELRCDPISGHTALYWYRQSLGQGPEFLIYFQGTGAADDSGLPNDRFFAVRPEGSVSTLKIQRTERGDSAVYLCASSPRGGNSGELFFGEGSRLTVL.

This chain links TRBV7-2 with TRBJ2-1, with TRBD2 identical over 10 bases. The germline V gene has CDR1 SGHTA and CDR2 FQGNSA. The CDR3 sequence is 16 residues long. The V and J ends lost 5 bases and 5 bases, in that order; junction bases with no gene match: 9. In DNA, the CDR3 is TGTGCCAGCAGCGGCGTTAGCGGGGGGTTTAACAATGAGCAGTTCTTC. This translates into CASSGVSGGFNNEQFF.

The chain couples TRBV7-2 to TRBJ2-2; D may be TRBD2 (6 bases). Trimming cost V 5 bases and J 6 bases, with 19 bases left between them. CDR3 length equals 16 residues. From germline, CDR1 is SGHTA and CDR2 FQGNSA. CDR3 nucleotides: TGTGCCAGCAGCCCCGGAGGGACCCTTGTTTCCGGGGAGCTGTTTTTT. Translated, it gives CASSPGGTLVSGELFF. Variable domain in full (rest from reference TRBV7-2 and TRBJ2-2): GAGVSQSPSNKVTEKGKDVELRCDPISGHTALYWYRQSLGQGLEFLIYFQGNSAPDKSGLPSDRFSAERTGGSVSTLTIQRTQQEDSAVYLCASSPGGTLVSGELFFGEGSRLTVL.

CDR3 sequence: CSASRGGDNEQFF. The CDR3 DNA is TGCAGTGCTAGTCGGGGGGGGGATAATGAGCAGTTCTTC. The chain carries TRBV20-1 and TRBJ2-1; 8 bases agree with TRBD2. The length of the CDR3 is 13 residues. Germline V CDR1 and CDR2: DFQATT, SNEGSKA (reference sequence). The trim removed 3 bases at V and 7 bases at J, leaving 5 bases unmatched.

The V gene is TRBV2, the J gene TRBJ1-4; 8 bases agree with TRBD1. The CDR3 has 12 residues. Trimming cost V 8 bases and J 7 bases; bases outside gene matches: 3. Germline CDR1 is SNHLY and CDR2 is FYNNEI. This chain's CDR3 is CASAGQGEKLFF. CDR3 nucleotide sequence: TGTGCCAGCGCCGGACAGGGTGAAAAACTGTTTTTT.

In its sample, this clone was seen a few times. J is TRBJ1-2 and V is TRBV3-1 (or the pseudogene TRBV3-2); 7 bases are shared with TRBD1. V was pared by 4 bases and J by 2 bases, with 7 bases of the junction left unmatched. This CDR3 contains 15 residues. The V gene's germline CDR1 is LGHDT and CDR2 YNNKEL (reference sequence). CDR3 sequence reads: CASSPSDRANYGYTF. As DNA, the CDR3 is TGTGCCAGCAGCCCTTCAGACAGGGCCAACTATGGCTACACCTTC.

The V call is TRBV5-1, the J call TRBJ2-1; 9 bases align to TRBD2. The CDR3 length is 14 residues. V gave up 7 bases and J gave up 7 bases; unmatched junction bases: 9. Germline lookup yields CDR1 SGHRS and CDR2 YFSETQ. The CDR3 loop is CASGTSGGLNEQFF. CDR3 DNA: TGCGCCAGCGGTACGAGCGGGGGGTTGAATGAGCAGTTCTTC.

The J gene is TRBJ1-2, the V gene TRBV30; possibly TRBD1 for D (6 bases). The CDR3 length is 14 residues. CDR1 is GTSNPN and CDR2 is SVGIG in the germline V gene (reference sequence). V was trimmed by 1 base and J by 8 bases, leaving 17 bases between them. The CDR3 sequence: CAWSEGLVGAGYTF. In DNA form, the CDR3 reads TGTGCCTGGAGTGAGGGATTAGTGGGGGCCGGCTACACCTTC.

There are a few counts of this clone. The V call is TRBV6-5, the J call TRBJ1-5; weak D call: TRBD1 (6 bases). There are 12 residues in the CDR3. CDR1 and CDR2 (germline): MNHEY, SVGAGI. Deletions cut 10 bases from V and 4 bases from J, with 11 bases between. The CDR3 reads CATHRENQPQHF. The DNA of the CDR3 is TGTGCCACCCACAGGGAAAATCAGCCCCAGCATTTT.

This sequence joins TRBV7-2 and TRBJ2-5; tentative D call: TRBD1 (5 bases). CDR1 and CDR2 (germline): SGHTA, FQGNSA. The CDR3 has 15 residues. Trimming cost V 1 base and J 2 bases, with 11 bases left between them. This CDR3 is CASSLGARVQETQYF. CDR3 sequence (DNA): TGTGCCAGCAGCTTAGGGGCCAGGGTACAAGAGACCCAGTACTTC.

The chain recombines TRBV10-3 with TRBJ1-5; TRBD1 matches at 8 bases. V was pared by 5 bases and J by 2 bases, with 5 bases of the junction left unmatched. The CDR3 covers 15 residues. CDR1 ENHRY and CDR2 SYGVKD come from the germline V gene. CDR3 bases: TGTGCCATCAGTCCAGGGGGCAATGGCAATCAGCCCCAGCATTTT. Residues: CAISPGGNGNQPQHF.

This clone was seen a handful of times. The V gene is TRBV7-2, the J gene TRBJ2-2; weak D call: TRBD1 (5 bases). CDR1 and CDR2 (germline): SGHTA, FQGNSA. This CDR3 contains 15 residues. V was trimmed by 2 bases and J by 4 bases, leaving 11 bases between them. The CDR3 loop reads CASSLQGSVTGELFF. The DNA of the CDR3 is TGTGCCAGCAGCTTACAGGGTTCGGTCACCGGGGAGCTGTTTTTT.

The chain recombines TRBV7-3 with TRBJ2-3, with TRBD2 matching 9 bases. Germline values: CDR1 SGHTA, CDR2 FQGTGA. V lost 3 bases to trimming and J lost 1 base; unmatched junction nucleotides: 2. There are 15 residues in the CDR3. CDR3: CASSLRGGRTDTQYF. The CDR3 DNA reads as TGTGCCAGCAGCTTGCGGGGGGGACGCACAGATACGCAGTATTTT.

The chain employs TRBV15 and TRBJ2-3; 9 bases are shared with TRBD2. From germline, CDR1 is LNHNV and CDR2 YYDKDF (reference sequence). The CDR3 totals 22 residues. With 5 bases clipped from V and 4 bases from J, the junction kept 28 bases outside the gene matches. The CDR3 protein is CATSPIVGLAGKRSLSPDTQYF. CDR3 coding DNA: TGTGCCACCAGCCCGATCGTGGGGCTAGCGGGGAAGCGGTCGTTGAGCCCAGATACGCAGTATTTT.

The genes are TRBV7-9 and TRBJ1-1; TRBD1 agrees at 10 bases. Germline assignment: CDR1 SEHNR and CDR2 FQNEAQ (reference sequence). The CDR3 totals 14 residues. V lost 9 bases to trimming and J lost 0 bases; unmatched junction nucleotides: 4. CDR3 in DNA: TGTGCCAGTGGGGGACAGGGGATGAACACTGAAGCTTTCTTT. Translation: CASGGQGMNTEAFF.

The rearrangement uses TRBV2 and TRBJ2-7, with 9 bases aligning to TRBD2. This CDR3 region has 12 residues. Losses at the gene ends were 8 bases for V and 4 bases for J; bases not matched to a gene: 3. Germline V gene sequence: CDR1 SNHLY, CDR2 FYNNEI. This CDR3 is CASEGLAYEQYF. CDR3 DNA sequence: TGTGCCAGCGAGGGACTAGCTTACGAGCAGTACTTC.

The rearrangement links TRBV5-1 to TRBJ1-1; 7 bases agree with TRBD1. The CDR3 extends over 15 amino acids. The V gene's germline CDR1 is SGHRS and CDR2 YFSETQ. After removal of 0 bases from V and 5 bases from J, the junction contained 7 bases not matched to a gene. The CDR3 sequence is CASSLENRGSTEAFF. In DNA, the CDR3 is TGCGCCAGCAGCTTGGAAAACAGGGGTAGTACTGAAGCTTTCTTT.